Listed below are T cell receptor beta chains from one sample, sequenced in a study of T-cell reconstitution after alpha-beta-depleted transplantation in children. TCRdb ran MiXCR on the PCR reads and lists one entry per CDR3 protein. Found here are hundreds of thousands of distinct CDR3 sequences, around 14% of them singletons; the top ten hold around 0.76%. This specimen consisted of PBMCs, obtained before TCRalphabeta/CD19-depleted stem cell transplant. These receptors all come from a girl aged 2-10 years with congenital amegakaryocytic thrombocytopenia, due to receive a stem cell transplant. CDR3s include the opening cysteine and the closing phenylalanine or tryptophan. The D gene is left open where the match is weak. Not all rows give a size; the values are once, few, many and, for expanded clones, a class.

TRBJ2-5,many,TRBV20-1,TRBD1,CSARDLLGQVETQYF,TGCAGTGCTAGAGATCTTCTGGGACAGGTAGAGACCCAGTACTTC
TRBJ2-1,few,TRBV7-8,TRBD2,CASSLGTSGRAVNEQFF,TGTGCCAGCAGCCTCGGGACTAGCGGGAGGGCCGTGAATGAGCAGTTCTTC
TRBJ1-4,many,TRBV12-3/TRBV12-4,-,CASRAGTWADEKLFF,TGTGCCAGTCGAGCCGGGACATGGGCAGATGAAAAACTGTTTTTT
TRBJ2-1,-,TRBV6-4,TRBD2,CASSDPTSGNEQFF,TGTGCCAGCAGTGACCCTACTAGCGGGAATGAGCAGTTCTTC
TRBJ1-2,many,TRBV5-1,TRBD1,CASRMGQVDGYTF,TGCGCCAGCAGGATGGGACAGGTCGATGGCTACACCTTC
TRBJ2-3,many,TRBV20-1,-,CSATLLWTEVLDTQYF,TGCAGTGCGACCTTGTTGTGGACCGAAGTCCTAGATACGCAGTATTTT
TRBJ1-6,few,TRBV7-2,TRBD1,CASSLADRGGSPLHF,TGTGCCAGCAGCTTAGCGGACAGGGGTGGGTCACCCCTCCACTTT
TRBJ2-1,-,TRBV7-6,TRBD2,CASSFSGTGSSYNEQFF,TGTGCCAGCAGCTTTAGCGGGACGGGAAGCTCCTACAATGAGCAGTTCTTC
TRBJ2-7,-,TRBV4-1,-,CASSSVTTTLSYEQYF,TGCGCCAGCAGTTCCGTGACTACCACCCTCTCCTACGAGCAGTACTTC
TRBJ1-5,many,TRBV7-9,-,CASSLGPGQPQHF,TGTGCCAGCAGCTTAGGTCCAGGCCAGCCCCAGCATTTT
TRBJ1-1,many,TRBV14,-,CASSQDSRVMNTEAFF,TGTGCCAGCAGCCAAGATTCTCGGGTTATGAACACTGAAGCTTTCTTT
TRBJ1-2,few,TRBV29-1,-,CSVESLNYGYTF,TGCAGCGTTGAAAGCCTTAACTATGGCTACACCTTC
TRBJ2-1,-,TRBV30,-,CAWCGGSGYNEQFF,TGTGCCTGGTGCGGGGGCAGCGGTTACAATGAGCAGTTCTTC
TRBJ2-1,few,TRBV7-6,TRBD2,CASSPLAGAAYNEQFF,TGTGCCAGCAGCCCTCTAGCGGGAGCGGCCTACAATGAGCAGTTCTTC
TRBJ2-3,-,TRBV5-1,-,CASSLESAADTQYF,TGCGCCAGCAGCTTGGAGAGTGCGGCAGATACGCAGTATTTT
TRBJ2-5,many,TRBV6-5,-,CASRGLVGTQYF,TGTGCCAGCAGGGGGCTCGTTGGGACCCAGTACTTC
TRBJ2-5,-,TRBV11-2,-,CASMVRTGWGETQYF,TGTGCCAGCATGGTCCGAACGGGTTGGGGAGAGACCCAGTACTTC
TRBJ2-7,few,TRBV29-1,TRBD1,CSVLPTGDYEQYF,TGCAGCGTCCTACCGACAGGGGACTACGAGCAGTACTTC
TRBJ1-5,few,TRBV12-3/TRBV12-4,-,CASRDRGPSNQPQHF,TGTGCCAGCAGGGATCGGGGTCCTAGCAATCAGCCCCAGCATTTT
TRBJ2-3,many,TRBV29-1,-,CSVEGGPSIADTQYF,TGCAGCGTTGAAGGAGGGCCTTCGATTGCAGATACGCAGTATTTT
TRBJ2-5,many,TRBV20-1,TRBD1,CSAWDRGQQETQYF,TGCAGTGCTTGGGACAGGGGTCAGCAAGAGACCCAGTACTTC
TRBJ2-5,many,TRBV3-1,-,CASSRRSQETQYF,TGCGCCAGCAGCCGTCGGAGTCAAGAGACCCAGTACTTC
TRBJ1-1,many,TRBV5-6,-,CASSLPATPEAFF,TGTGCCAGCAGCTTGCCCGCGACGCCGGAAGCTTTCTTT
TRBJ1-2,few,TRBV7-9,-,CASLRAGRENYGYTF,TGTGCCAGCCTCAGGGCAGGGAGAGAAAACTATGGCTACACCTTC
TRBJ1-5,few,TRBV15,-,CATSGEPGRGSNSNQPQHF,TGTGCCACCAGCGGAGAGCCGGGACGGGGATCTAATAGCAATCAGCCCCAGCATTTT
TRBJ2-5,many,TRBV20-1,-,CSARIGSGSQETQYF,TGCAGTGCTAGAATCGGTAGCGGAAGCCAAGAGACCCAGTACTTC
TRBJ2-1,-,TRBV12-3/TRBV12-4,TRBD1,CASSPKTGGSYNEQFF,TGTGCCAGCAGCCCGAAAACAGGGGGTTCCTACAATGAGCAGTTCTTC
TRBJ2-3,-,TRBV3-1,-,CASSPRGVLDRSSTDTQYF,TGTGCCAGCAGCCCGCGTGGGGTACTGGATCGCTCTAGCACAGATACGCAGTATTTT